The 21 T cell receptor beta chains below were found in one sample sequenced in a study of T-cell reconstitution after alpha-beta-depleted transplantation in children. Unique molecular identifiers were incorporated during preparation of the TCRbeta library. A single record per CDR3 protein comes from TCRdb applying MiXCR to the PCR reads. The sample yields about 870,000 distinct CDR3 sequences, approximately 15% seen once. This material consisted of PBMCs, mostly from graft donor cells, taken 360 days after TCRalphabeta/CD19-depleted stem cell transplant. These receptors were obtained from a male patient under 18 who had a stem cell transplant for acute lymphoblastic leukemia, so the T cells may come from the graft donor.

This chain connects TRBV20-1 to TRBJ2-2, with 8 bases lining up with TRBD1. The CDR3 loop spans 14 amino acids. The germline V gene encodes CDR1 DFQATT and CDR2 SNEGSKA (reference sequence). Germline trimming cut 5 bases from V and 3 bases from J; bases unmatched to any gene: 5. The CDR3: CSAGSTGDTGELFF. The CDR3 DNA reads as TGCAGTGCTGGATCGACAGGGGACACCGGGGAGCTGTTTTTT.

This clonotype was seen a few times. The CDR3 sequence: CATSEGGSGTSAYEQYF. The CDR3 DNA reads TGTGCCACCAGTGAAGGGGGATCCGGGACTAGCGCCTACGAGCAGTACTTC. The rearrangement joins TRBV24-1 to TRBJ2-7, with 10 bases identical to TRBD2. From germline, CDR1 is KGHDR and CDR2 SFDVKD. J was trimmed by 2 bases and V by 4 bases; bases with no gene match: 10. The CDR3 spans 17 residues.

This chain joins TRBV10-3 and TRBJ2-4; 7 nucleotides agree with TRBD1. V lost 0 bases to trimming and J lost 1 base; unmatched junction nucleotides: 12. The CDR3 has 19 amino acids. Germline V CDR1 and CDR2: ENHRY, SYGVKD. The CDR3 loop reads CAISESEDSGTEAKNIQYF. The CDR3 DNA sequence: TGTGCCATCAGTGAGTCAGAAGACTCCGGGACAGAGGCCAAAAACATTCAGTACTTC.

The genes are TRBV5-1 and TRBJ2-3; no clear D. V lost 0 bases and J lost 0, with 11 bases in between. CDR3 size: 16 residues. CDR1 and CDR2 from the germline V gene are SGHRS and YFSETQ. The CDR3 region is CASSLGLKISTDTQYF. CDR3 nucleotides: TGCGCCAGCAGCTTGGGACTCAAGATTAGCACAGATACGCAGTATTTT.

This clonotype has just a few counts. The chain couples TRBV5-6 to TRBJ2-3; 12 nucleotides agree with TRBD2. This CDR3 spans 18 amino acids. With 2 bases clipped from V and 2 bases from J, the junction kept 9 bases outside the gene matches. Germline V gene sequence: CDR1 SGHDT, CDR2 YYEEEE. The CDR3 coding sequence is TGTGCCAGCAGCTTTTTGGCTAGCGGGAGGGATGACACAGATACGCAGTATTTT. The encoded protein is CASSFLASGRDDTDTQYF.

The rearrangement joins TRBV27 to TRBJ2-3; no definite D call. Trimming took 8 bases from V and 4 from J, leaving 16 bases between them. The germline gives CDR1 MNHEY, CDR2 SMNVEV (reference sequence). There are 14 residues in the CDR3. CDR3 residues: CASAWGIVADTQYF. For the CDR3, the DNA is TGTGCCAGCGCCTGGGGAATCGTCGCAGATACGCAGTATTTT.

This clonotype was seen more than once but under ten times. The rearrangement uses TRBV18 and TRBJ2-5, with 7 bases that match TRBD2. Germline CDR1 reads KGHSH; CDR2 reads LQKENI. This CDR3 has 15 residues. The V gene end was trimmed by 3 bases and the J gene end by 3 bases; junction bases not matched to a gene: 7. In nucleotides, the CDR3 is TGTGCCAGCTCACCCGGCGCAGCGGGAAAAGAGACCCAGTACTTC. Translated, it gives CASSPGAAGKETQYF.

The CDR3 nucleotides are TGCAGTGCTAGGTTTACTAGCACAGATACGCAGTATTTT. Translation: CSARFTSTDTQYF. The chain carries TRBV20-1 and TRBJ2-3; D unresolved. Trimming removed 3 bases at V and 0 bases at J, with 7 bases between. Germline loops: CDR1 DFQATT, CDR2 SNEGSKA (reference sequence). This CDR3 region has 13 residues.

This clonotype was counted only a few times. The chain combines TRBV12-3 or TRBV12-4 with TRBJ1-3; 7 bases align to TRBD1. With 7 bases clipped from V and 2 bases from J, the junction kept 5 bases outside the gene matches. The CDR3 consists of 14 residues. The CDR3 here is CASNGDRTGNTIYF. The DNA of the CDR3 is TGTGCCAGCAACGGGGACAGAACTGGAAACACCATATATTTT.

This clonotype was seen repeatedly, ten times or more. The V gene is TRBV4-2, the J gene TRBJ2-5; D perhaps matches TRBD2 (6 bases). Trimming took off 3 bases at V and 5 bases at J, with 7 bases between the two ends. Germline CDR1 is LGHNA and CDR2 is YNFKEQ. The CDR3 contains 12 residues. The CDR3 loop reads CASSHRGETQYF. CDR3 in DNA: TGTGCCAGCAGCCACCGGGGGGAGACCCAGTACTTC.

This clonotype occurred many times. An end of the junction does not agree with germline; a read error may underlie this. This rearrangement joins TRBV20-1 to TRBJ1-5; 7 positions agree with TRBD1. Per the germline V gene, CDR1 is DFQATT and CDR2 is SNEGSKA (reference sequence). This CDR3 is built from 13 residues. This CDR3 is CSANEGADQPQHF. CDR3 sequence (DNA): TGCAGCGCTAACGAGGGGGCAGATCAGCCCCAGCATTTT.

This clonotype was seen many times. The chain employs TRBV12-3 or TRBV12-4 and TRBJ2-1; 7 bases agree with TRBD2. The V and J ends lost 6 bases and 2 bases, in that order; junction bases with no gene match: 7. CDR3 length: 15 residues. CDR3 sequence: CASSPRGRAYNEQFF. CDR3 nucleotide sequence: TGTGCCAGCAGCCCCCGGGGGAGGGCCTACAATGAGCAGTTCTTC.

This clonotype was recorded a few times. V gene TRBV7-8 combines with J gene TRBJ2-5, with D perhaps matching TRBD1 (6 bases). The V and J ends lost 5 bases and 5 bases respectively, with 18 bases between them. Germline V gene sequence: CDR1 SGHVS, CDR2 FQNEAQ. The CDR3 is made up of 15 amino acids. CDR3 coding DNA: TGTGCCAGCAGCCCACACAGGGTCAGGCAGGAGACCCAGTACTTC. Residues: CASSPHRVRQETQYF.

In its sample, this clonotype was seen many times. This chain links TRBV20-1 with TRBJ2-4; 10 bases agree with TRBD2. Unmatched junction bases numbered 6, after V lost 7 bases and J lost 6 bases. Germline V gene data show CDR1 as DFQATT and CDR2 as SNEGSKA (reference sequence). The CDR3 is 13 residues long. Written as DNA, the CDR3 is TGCAGTGTTACTAGCGGGAATCGAAACATTCAGTACTTC. Its translation: CSVTSGNRNIQYF.

The chain joins TRBV12-3 or TRBV12-4 to TRBJ2-3; TRBD2 matches 7 bases. The CDR3 is 17 residues long. Trimming removed 3 bases from V and 0 bases from J; junction bases left unmatched: 9. The CDR3 region is CASSFRSIGGSTDTQYF. CDR3 DNA: TGTGCCAGCAGTTTCCGGTCTATCGGGGGGAGCACAGATACGCAGTATTTT.

In its sample, this clonotype was seen a few times. The CDR3 here is CASSWRTSGSYF. The CDR3 DNA follows: TGTGCCAGCAGCTGGAGGACTAGCGGGAGTTATTTT. The chain uses TRBV11-1 and TRBJ2-3; 13 bases are shared with TRBD2. Per the germline V gene, CDR1 is SGHAT and CDR2 is FQDESV (reference sequence). This CDR3 has 12 amino acids. J was trimmed by 15 bases and V by 4 bases; bases with no gene match: 4. Full variable domain (missing parts from reference TRBV11-1 and TRBJ2-3): EAEVAQSPRYKITEKSQAVAFWCDPISGHATLYWYRQILGQGPELLVQFQDESVVDDSQLPKDRFSAERLKGVDSTLKIQPAELGDSAMYLCASSWRTSGSYFGPGTRLTVL.

This clonotype was seen repeatedly, ten times or more. The CDR3 nucleotides read TGTGCCAGCAGTTTTACATTAGCTAGTCACGAGCAGTACTTC. It codes for CASSFTLASHEQYF. This sequence joins TRBV27 and TRBJ2-7; the D is unclear. There are 14 residues in the CDR3. Trimming took off 3 bases at V and 5 bases at J, with 14 bases between the two ends. Looked up from germline, CDR1 is MNHEY and CDR2 is SMNVEV (reference sequence).

A remark on this clonotype: Germline is not matched at one junction end, which may reflect a read error. This sequence joins TRBV3-1 and TRBJ2-1; no clear D. The length of the CDR3 is 11 residues. CDR1 is LGHDT and CDR2 is YNNKEL in the germline V gene (reference sequence). The DNA for the CDR3 is TGTGCCAGCAGCCAAAACAAAGAGCAGTTCTTC. Translation: CASSQNKEQFF.

This clonotype was counted many times. This chain links TRBV27 with TRBJ2-2, with D unclear. Deletions cut 5 bases from V and 7 bases from J, with 14 bases between. CDR1 is MNHEY and CDR2 is SMNVEV in the germline V gene (reference sequence). The CDR3 extends over 14 amino acids. The CDR3 DNA reads as TGTGCCAGCAGTCTGAGACCGAGCAGCGGGGAGCTGTTTTTT. It translates to CASSLRPSSGELFF.

Points on this clonotype: The conserved phenylalanine or tryptophan is not found at the CDR3 terminus, so this likely reflects a read error. The chain is built from TRBV6-5 and TRBJ1-5, with TRBD1 identical over 8 bases. The V segment lost 4 bases and the J segment 4 bases; nucleotides outside the gene matches: 6. This CDR3 has 15 amino acids. Germline V CDR1 and CDR2: MNHEY, SVGAGI. The CDR3 is CASSSDRGSNQPQHC. The DNA for the CDR3 is TGTGCCAGCAGTTCCGACAGGGGAAGTAATCAGCCCCAGCATTGT.

This chain uses TRBV7-8 with TRBJ1-4; D not resolved. The germline V and J ends were trimmed by 5 bases and 4 bases, with 11 bases remaining between them. Germline V gene lookup returns CDR1 SGHVS and CDR2 FQNEAQ. This CDR3 comprises 14 residues. The CDR3 nucleotides read TGTGCCAGCAGCGCAAAGTGGTATAATGAAAAACTGTTTTTT. As protein: CASSAKWYNEKLFF.